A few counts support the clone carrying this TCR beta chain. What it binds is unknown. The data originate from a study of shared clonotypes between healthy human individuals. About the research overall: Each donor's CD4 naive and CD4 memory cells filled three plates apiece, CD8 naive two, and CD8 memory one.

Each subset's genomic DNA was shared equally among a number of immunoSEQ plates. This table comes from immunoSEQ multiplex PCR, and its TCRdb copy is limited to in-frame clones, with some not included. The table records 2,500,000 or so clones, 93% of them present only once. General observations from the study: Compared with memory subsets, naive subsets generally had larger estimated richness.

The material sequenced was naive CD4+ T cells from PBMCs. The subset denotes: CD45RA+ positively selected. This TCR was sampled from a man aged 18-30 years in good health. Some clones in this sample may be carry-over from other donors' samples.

The CDR3 here is CASSYSTGQGREQYF. The DNA of the CDR3 is TGTGCCAGCAGTTACTCGACGGGACAGGGAAGGGAGCAGTACTTC. V gene TRBV6-6 combines with J gene TRBJ2-7; TRBD1 aligns across 9 bases. CDR1 is MNHNY and CDR2 is SVGAGI in the germline V gene (reference sequence). This CDR3 has 15 residues. J gave up 7 bases and V 0 bases, and 7 bases lay outside the gene matches.